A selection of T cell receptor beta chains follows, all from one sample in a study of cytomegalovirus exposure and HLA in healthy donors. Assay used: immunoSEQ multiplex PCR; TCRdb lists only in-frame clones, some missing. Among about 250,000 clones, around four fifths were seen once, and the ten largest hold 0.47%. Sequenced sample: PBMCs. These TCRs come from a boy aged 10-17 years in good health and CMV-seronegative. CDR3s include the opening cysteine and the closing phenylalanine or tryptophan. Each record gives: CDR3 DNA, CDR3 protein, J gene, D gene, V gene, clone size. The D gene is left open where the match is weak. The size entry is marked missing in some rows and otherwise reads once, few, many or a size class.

CDR3nt: TGTGCCAGCAGTTCTCTGGGCGGGGCTCTATACGAGCAGTACTTC
CDR3aa: CASSSLGGALYEQYF
j_gene: TRBJ2-7
d_gene: NA
v_gene: TRBV28
abundance: few

CDR3nt: TGTGCCAGCAGCCAAGATTCAGGACTCCGGGACACTGAAGCTTTCTTT
CDR3aa: CASSQDSGLRDTEAFF
j_gene: TRBJ1-1
d_gene: NA
v_gene: TRBV14
abundance: NA

CDR3nt: TGCGCCAGCAGCTCCCAACAGGGGCGCAAATGGGAGACCCAGTACTTC
CDR3aa: CASSSQQGRKWETQYF
j_gene: TRBJ2-5
d_gene: TRBD1
v_gene: TRBV5-1
abundance: NA

CDR3nt: TGTGCCACCCCTCAGGGGAATGGCTACACCTTC
CDR3aa: CATPQGNGYTF
j_gene: TRBJ1-2
d_gene: NA
v_gene: TRBV5-4
abundance: NA

CDR3nt: TGCAGCGTTGAAGTCCAGGGTGGAGATACGCAGTATTTT
CDR3aa: CSVEVQGGDTQYF
j_gene: TRBJ2-3
d_gene: NA
v_gene: TRBV29-1
abundance: once

CDR3nt: TGCGCCAGCAGCCCCGACTCGAAAAGGCTCGTGTACGAGCAGTACTTC
CDR3aa: CASSPDSKRLVYEQYF
j_gene: TRBJ2-7
d_gene: NA
v_gene: TRBV4-1
abundance: once

CDR3nt: TGTGCCAGCAGCGTAGGAGGGGGAGGAGCGGGGGGCCAAGAGACCCAGTACTTC
CDR3aa: CASSVGGGGAGGQETQYF
j_gene: TRBJ2-5
d_gene: TRBD2
v_gene: TRBV9
abundance: NA

CDR3nt: TGTGCCAGTAGTCTCTCCTTAGGGGGTTCCTACGAGCAGTACTTC
CDR3aa: CASSLSLGGSYEQYF
j_gene: TRBJ2-7
d_gene: NA
v_gene: TRBV19
abundance: NA

CDR3nt: TGTGCCAGCTCGTCGACGGGACAGCAAAATCAGCCCCAGCATTTT
CDR3aa: CASSSTGQQNQPQHF
j_gene: TRBJ1-5
d_gene: TRBD1
v_gene: TRBV18
abundance: once

CDR3nt: TGTGCCAGCACCCAGGAGCGGGGGCTCTACGAGCAGTACTTC
CDR3aa: CASTQERGLYEQYF
j_gene: TRBJ2-7
d_gene: TRBD2
v_gene: TRBV2
abundance: NA

CDR3nt: TGTGCCAGCAGCTTAGACAGGAACACTGAAGCTTTCTTT
CDR3aa: CASSLDRNTEAFF
j_gene: TRBJ1-1
d_gene: NA
v_gene: TRBV11-3
abundance: NA

CDR3nt: TGTGCCAGCAGCTCACCGGCGGCGGCCTACGAGCAGTACTTC
CDR3aa: CASSSPAAAYEQYF
j_gene: TRBJ2-7
d_gene: NA
v_gene: TRBV7-9
abundance: NA

CDR3nt: TGCGCCAGCAGCTTGGCAGGGAGGTCCAACTATGGCTACACCTTC
CDR3aa: CASSLAGRSNYGYTF
j_gene: TRBJ1-2
d_gene: NA
v_gene: TRBV5-1
abundance: NA

CDR3nt: TGTGCCAGCAGCTTGTACCACGGACTATACGAGCAGTACTTC
CDR3aa: CASSLYHGLYEQYF
j_gene: TRBJ2-7
d_gene: NA
v_gene: TRBV5-5
abundance: NA

CDR3nt: TGTGCCAGCAGCTCAATGGGGGGGCGCGGCAATCAGCCCCAGCATTTT
CDR3aa: CASSSMGGRGNQPQHF
j_gene: TRBJ1-5
d_gene: NA
v_gene: TRBV7-8
abundance: NA

CDR3nt: TGTGCCAGTAGACGAGGGACAGGAGCTAACTATGGCTACACCTTC
CDR3aa: CASRRGTGANYGYTF
j_gene: TRBJ1-2
d_gene: TRBD1
v_gene: TRBV19
abundance: NA

CDR3nt: TGTGCCAGCAGCGACCCTTCGACCCGGGACAGGGTTGACTATGGCTACACCTTC
CDR3aa: CASSDPSTRDRVDYGYTF
j_gene: TRBJ1-2
d_gene: TRBD1
v_gene: TRBV9
abundance: NA

CDR3nt: TGTGCCAGCGGGTACGGGACAACCCGAACTGAAGCTTTCTTT
CDR3aa: CASGYGTTRTEAFF
j_gene: TRBJ1-1
d_gene: NA
v_gene: TRBV2
abundance: NA

CDR3nt: TGTGCCAGCAGCCACTTCGGACAGGGAAGTTCACCCCTCCACTTT
CDR3aa: CASSHFGQGSSPLHF
j_gene: TRBJ1-6
d_gene: TRBD1
v_gene: TRBV14
abundance: NA

CDR3nt: TGTGCCACCCCCCTAGGACAGGGGAATGAGCAGTTCTTC
CDR3aa: CATPLGQGNEQFF
j_gene: TRBJ2-1
d_gene: TRBD1
v_gene: TRBV15
abundance: few

CDR3nt: TGTGCCTCCCAAGGACTAGCGGGAGATGATGAGCAGTACTTC
CDR3aa: CASQGLAGDDEQYF
j_gene: TRBJ2-7
d_gene: NA
v_gene: TRBV21-1
abundance: NA

CDR3nt: TGTGCCAGCAGCCCTCGGGTAGCGCTTAGCTCCTACGAGCAGTACTTC
CDR3aa: CASSPRVALSSYEQYF
j_gene: TRBJ2-7
d_gene: NA
v_gene: TRBV21-1
abundance: NA

CDR3nt: TGTGCCAGCAGCCCCTACTATAGGACAGCCTGCACAGATACGCAGTATTTT
CDR3aa: CASSPYYRTACTDTQYF
j_gene: TRBJ2-3
d_gene: NA
v_gene: TRBV7-8
abundance: NA

CDR3nt: TGCGCCAGCAGCCTCTTCCCTACCGGGACATCCAGCTACGAGCAGTACTTC
CDR3aa: CASSLFPTGTSSYEQYF
j_gene: TRBJ2-7
d_gene: NA
v_gene: TRBV5-1
abundance: NA

CDR3nt: TGTGCCAGCAGCTTAAACCAGGGGGCAAGGACCTACAATGAGCAGTTCTTC
CDR3aa: CASSLNQGARTYNEQFF
j_gene: TRBJ2-1
d_gene: TRBD1
v_gene: TRBV7-6
abundance: NA

CDR3nt: TGTGCCTGGAGTCTCACCCCCGGTAGCACCATATATTTT
CDR3aa: CAWSLTPGSTIYF
j_gene: TRBJ1-3
d_gene: NA
v_gene: TRBV30
abundance: NA

CDR3nt: TGTGCCTGGGAGACAGCGACTGGAAACACCATATATTTT
CDR3aa: CAWETATGNTIYF
j_gene: TRBJ1-3
d_gene: NA
v_gene: TRBV30
abundance: NA

CDR3nt: TGTGCCAGCAGTTTTTCGGGGTTAGACTATGGCTACACCTTC
CDR3aa: CASSFSGLDYGYTF
j_gene: TRBJ1-2
d_gene: NA
v_gene: TRBV7-2
abundance: NA

CDR3nt: TGTGCCTGGAGTGTCTTAGCCGAGCAGTTCTTC
CDR3aa: CAWSVLAEQFF
j_gene: TRBJ2-1
d_gene: NA
v_gene: TRBV30
abundance: NA

CDR3nt: TGTGCCAGTAGTATAAGGGGGCGAGCAACTAATGAAAAACTGTTTTTT
CDR3aa: CASSIRGRATNEKLFF
j_gene: TRBJ1-4
d_gene: TRBD1
v_gene: TRBV19
abundance: few

CDR3nt: TGTGCCAGTAGTATGGCCCTCGGACAGGGAGGCTACGAGCAGTACTTC
CDR3aa: CASSMALGQGGYEQYF
j_gene: TRBJ2-7
d_gene: TRBD1
v_gene: TRBV19
abundance: NA

CDR3nt: TGTGCCAGCAGCTTGGGCCCTCAGGGTTCCTACGAGCAGTACTTC
CDR3aa: CASSLGPQGSYEQYF
j_gene: TRBJ2-7
d_gene: NA
v_gene: TRBV5-4
abundance: NA

CDR3nt: TGTGCCAGCTCCTCCGGGACTAGCGGGATCCCTTACAATGAGCAGTTCTTC
CDR3aa: CASSSGTSGIPYNEQFF
j_gene: TRBJ2-1
d_gene: TRBD2
v_gene: TRBV18
abundance: NA

CDR3nt: TGTGCCAGCAGGACGACTGCTAACTATGGCTACACCTTC
CDR3aa: CASRTTANYGYTF
j_gene: TRBJ1-2
d_gene: NA
v_gene: TRBV28
abundance: NA

CDR3nt: TGTGCCTGGAGTGTCCCCATTCGGACAGGGAGAAACACCATATATTTT
CDR3aa: CAWSVPIRTGRNTIYF
j_gene: TRBJ1-3
d_gene: TRBD1
v_gene: TRBV30
abundance: NA

CDR3nt: TGTGCCAGCAGTGCCCAGGGAGGTGGCAATCAGCCCCAGCATTTT
CDR3aa: CASSAQGGGNQPQHF
j_gene: TRBJ1-5
d_gene: NA
v_gene: TRBV6-1
abundance: NA

CDR3nt: TGTGCCAGCAGCTCCAGGGCCCTCTCTGGAAACACCATATATTTT
CDR3aa: CASSSRALSGNTIYF
j_gene: TRBJ1-3
d_gene: NA
v_gene: TRBV9
abundance: once

CDR3nt: TGTGCCAGCAGCTTGTTGGCTGCGGATAACACTGAAGCTTTCTTT
CDR3aa: CASSLLAADNTEAFF
j_gene: TRBJ1-1
d_gene: NA
v_gene: TRBV5-8
abundance: NA

CDR3nt: TGTGCCAGCAGCTTAGGGAGGCTTAATGAAAAACTGTTTTTT
CDR3aa: CASSLGRLNEKLFF
j_gene: TRBJ1-4
d_gene: NA
v_gene: TRBV7-8
abundance: NA

CDR3nt: TGTGCCAGTAGCCTCCAGGCGAGCGGGGGTGAGACCCAGTACTTC
CDR3aa: CASSLQASGGETQYF
j_gene: TRBJ2-5
d_gene: TRBD2
v_gene: TRBV19
abundance: NA

CDR3nt: TGTGCCAGCAGCTACATAGGGGGTCTGAATGGCTACACCTTC
CDR3aa: CASSYIGGLNGYTF
j_gene: TRBJ1-2
d_gene: NA
v_gene: TRBV5-4
abundance: NA

CDR3nt: TGTGCCAGCAGTGAACTGGCTAGCGTCCTCGAGGGAGATACGCAGTATTTT
CDR3aa: CASSELASVLEGDTQYF
j_gene: TRBJ2-3
d_gene: NA
v_gene: TRBV6-1
abundance: NA

CDR3nt: TGTGCCAGCAGCTTAGACACCGGGACAGGGTGGAATCAGCCCCAGCATTTT
CDR3aa: CASSLDTGTGWNQPQHF
j_gene: TRBJ1-5
d_gene: TRBD1
v_gene: TRBV7-6
abundance: NA

CDR3nt: TGTGCCAGCAGAGCAGGGATTGCCTATGGCTACCCCTTC
CDR3aa: CASRAGIAYGYPF
j_gene: TRBJ1-2
d_gene: NA
v_gene: TRBV6-1
abundance: NA

CDR3nt: TGTGCCAGCAGTGAGGCGGGTATCGCGAACACCGGGGAGCTGTTTTTT
CDR3aa: CASSEAGIANTGELFF
j_gene: TRBJ2-2
d_gene: NA
v_gene: TRBV2
abundance: NA

CDR3nt: TGTGCCAGCAGTCGACAGGTGAAAGAGACCCAGTACTTC
CDR3aa: CASSRQVKETQYF
j_gene: TRBJ2-5
d_gene: NA
v_gene: TRBV6-5
abundance: few